The 26 T cell receptor beta chains in this list originate from one sample, sequenced in a study of blood T cell repertoires in COVID-19. Profiled with immunoSEQ multiplex PCR; TCRdb holds only in-frame clones, not every one. The sample records some 260,000 clones, approximately 90% being singletons. Sequencing was done on a sample of PBMCs or T cells enriched from blood (not recorded which). These receptors were obtained from a man in his forties who had recovered from COVID-19.

The chain employs TRBV3-1 (or the pseudogene TRBV3-2) and TRBJ2-3; TRBD2 matches at 13 bases. Germline assignment: CDR1 LGHDT and CDR2 YNNKEL (reference sequence). CDR3 size: 15 residues. The trim removed 4 bases at V and 6 bases at J, leaving 4 bases unmatched. As DNA, the CDR3 is TGTGCCAGCAGCCCGTGGACTAGCGGGGGCGATACGCAGTATTTT. Its protein is CASSPWTSGGDTQYF.

The V call is TRBV10-3, the J call TRBJ2-1; the match to TRBD2 covers 11 bases. The CDR3 runs to 16 residues. With V trimmed by 3 bases and J by 7 bases, 8 bases remained unmatched. Germline V gene lookup returns CDR1 ENHRY and CDR2 SYGVKD. The CDR3 DNA is TGTGCCATCAGTGATCCGGGACTAGCGGAAGGGAATGAGCAGTTCTTC. It specifies CAISDPGLAEGNEQFF.

V is TRBV11-3 and J is TRBJ2-4; the match to TRBD1 covers 11 bases. There are 15 residues in the CDR3. CDR1 and CDR2 from the germline V gene are SGHNT and YENEEA. J lost 7 bases, V lost 2 bases, and 4 bases had no gene match. CDR3 sequence reads: CASSLMGQGGNIQYF. The CDR3 DNA reads as TGTGCCAGCAGCTTAATGGGACAGGGGGGTAACATTCAGTACTTC.

This chain uses TRBV7-3 with TRBJ2-3, with 8 bases matching TRBD2. Germline V lookup: CDR1 SGHTA, CDR2 FQGTGA. This CDR3 spans 15 amino acids. V gave up 8 bases and J gave up 5 bases; unmatched junction bases: 12. In nucleotides, the CDR3 is TGTGCCAGCTCACGTAGCGGGACGGGTGGAGATACGCAGTATTTT. It encodes CASSRSGTGGDTQYF.

This rearrangement joins TRBV6-5 to TRBJ1-2, with 7 bases matching TRBD1. The CDR3 is made up of 13 amino acids. Germline V gives CDR1 MNHEY, CDR2 SVGAGI. The V and J ends lost 0 bases and 8 bases, in that order; junction bases with no gene match: 3. The CDR3 DNA follows: TGTGCCAGCAGTTACTCGAACAGGGGAGGCTACACCTTC. Amino acid sequence: CASSYSNRGGYTF.

The chain links TRBV6-6 to TRBJ2-7, with TRBD2 matching 14 bases. Germline V lookup: CDR1 MNHNY, CDR2 SVGAGI (reference sequence). CDR3 length equals 19 residues. V shed 7 bases, J shed 2 bases, and the junction held 16 bases outside the gene matches. CDR3 loop: CASTRDRGTSGSRTYEQYF. The CDR3 bases are TGTGCCAGCACTCGGGACAGGGGGACTAGCGGGAGTAGGACCTACGAGCAGTACTTC.

The chain links TRBV21-1 to TRBJ1-1; the table's D call TRBD1 went unverified against the DNA. TRBV21-1 is noted as a pseudogene. The CDR3 is 16 residues long. In DNA, the CDR3 is TGTGCCAGCAGCAAAGATGAGGGGGCTCCGAACACTGAAGCTTTCTTT. Its protein product is CASSKDEGAPNTEAFF.

This clone turned up a few times. The V call is TRBV25-1, the J call TRBJ2-2; the D gene is possibly TRBD1 (6 bases). Per the germline V gene, CDR1 is MGHDK and CDR2 is SYGVNS. The CDR3 extends over 14 amino acids. Between the trimmed V and J ends, which lost 4 bases and 3 bases, there was a span of 9 bases. The CDR3 region has the DNA TGTGCCAGCAGTGGAACAGGGTACACCGGGGAGCTGTTTTTT. It encodes CASSGTGYTGELFF.

This clone has a single count. The rearrangement uses TRBV5-4 and TRBJ2-1; D is possibly TRBD2 (6 bases). The CDR3 sequence is 16 residues long. The V gene's germline CDR1 is SGHNT and CDR2 YYREEE (reference sequence). The V and J ends lost 4 bases and 2 bases respectively, with 16 bases between them. The CDR3 loop reads CASSDNSGEAYNEQFF. CDR3 coding DNA: TGTGCCAGCAGCGATAATTCGGGGGAGGCCTACAATGAGCAGTTCTTC.

The rearrangement joins TRBV29-1 to TRBJ1-2; no reliable D call. Germline CDR1 and CDR2: SQVTM and ANQGSEA. Trimming shortened V by 5 bases and J by 7 bases, and 17 bases separated the two germline ends. CDR3 length: 13 residues. The CDR3, as DNA: TGCAGCGTTCGAGACCGGGGTCTTCGTGGCTACACCTTC. It translates to CSVRDRGLRGYTF.

The chain uses TRBV4-1 and TRBJ1-6; weak D call: TRBD1 (5 bases). Germline loops: CDR1 MGHRA, CDR2 YSYEKL. The CDR3 contains 15 residues. With 6 bases removed from V and 9 bases from J, the gap between germline ends came to 18 bases. CDR3 residues: CASRVVGAVGSPLHF. The CDR3 DNA reads as TGCGCCAGCAGGGTCGTTGGGGCTGTAGGTTCACCCCTCCACTTT.

This chain uses TRBV19 with TRBJ1-4; TRBD1 aligns across 9 bases. Germline V gene data show CDR1 as LNHDA and CDR2 as SQIVND (reference sequence). With V trimmed by 6 bases and J by 2 bases, 4 bases remained unmatched. There are 15 residues in the CDR3. The CDR3 nucleotides read TGTGCCAGTAGGGACAGGGGTAGCACTAATGAAAAACTGTTTTTT. Its protein product is CASRDRGSTNEKLFF.

The chain employs TRBV4-1 and TRBJ1-5, with TRBD1 matching over 8 bases. The trim removed 4 bases at V and 9 bases at J, leaving 11 bases unmatched. This CDR3 has 15 amino acids. The germline V gene has CDR1 MGHRA and CDR2 YSYEKL. The CDR3 bases are TGCGCCAGCAGCCCCTGGACAGGGTCGGGTTTGCCCCAGCATTTT. Translated: CASSPWTGSGLPQHF.

The chain uses TRBV27 and TRBJ2-2, with a tentative D call TRBD1 (6 bases). V was shortened by 2 bases and J by 0 bases, with 7 bases between the two germline ends. In germline, CDR1 is MNHEY, CDR2 SMNVEV (reference sequence). The CDR3 runs to 15 residues. CDR3 sequence (DNA): TGTGCCAGCAGTTTAAACAGGGCGAACACCGGGGAGCTGTTTTTT. This codes for CASSLNRANTGELFF.

V and J are TRBV19 and TRBJ1-6; no definite D call. The CDR3 sequence is 14 residues long. The V end was cut by 3 bases, the J end by 7 bases, with 10 bases between. CDR1 and CDR2 from the germline V gene are LNHDA and SQIVND (reference sequence). The CDR3, as DNA: TGTGCCAGTAGTATCCGGGAGGCCAATTCACCCCTCCACTTT. Residues: CASSIREANSPLHF.

The sample holds one count of this clone. The chain carries TRBV12-3 or TRBV12-4 and TRBJ1-2; TRBD1 agrees at 7 bases. This CDR3 is 13 amino acids long. V lost 5 bases, J lost 4 bases, and 4 bases stayed unmatched. The CDR3 sequence is CASSVTGAYGYTF. The CDR3 bases are TGTGCCAGCAGTGTTACAGGGGCCTATGGCTACACCTTC.

In its sample, this clone was seen a few times. The chain couples TRBV27 to TRBJ2-5, with 16 bases matching TRBD2. V lost 1 base to trimming and J lost 4 bases; unmatched junction nucleotides: 3. Per germline, CDR1 MNHEY and CDR2 SMNVEV (reference sequence). This CDR3 is 17 amino acids long. The CDR3 nucleotides read TGTGCCAGCAGTTTATTGGGACTAGCGGGAGGGGGAGAGACCCAGTACTTC. Translated: CASSLLGLAGGGETQYF.

The gene calls are TRBV10-3 and TRBJ1-2; D is uncertain. Germline values: CDR1 ENHRY, CDR2 SYGVKD. V gave up 5 bases and J gave up 1 base, with 11 bases separating them. The CDR3 loop spans 14 amino acids. The CDR3 DNA reads TGTGCCATCAGTCCGAGGGCCGTTAACTATGGCTACACCTTC. Amino acid sequence: CAISPRAVNYGYTF.

The chain recombines TRBV19 with TRBJ1-2; no clear D gene. With 8 bases removed from V and 4 bases from J, the gap between germline ends came to 20 bases. CDR1 LNHDA and CDR2 SQIVND come from the germline V gene (reference sequence). The CDR3 extends over 15 amino acids. CDR3 loop: CASRLSGHEGYGYTF. The DNA of the CDR3 is TGTGCCAGTCGACTGTCGGGCCACGAGGGCTATGGCTACACCTTC.

This chain's CDR3 is CASSTTGSSEQYF. The CDR3 DNA sequence: TGTGCCAGCTCAACCACAGGGTCTAGCGAGCAGTACTTC. The rearrangement links TRBV18 to TRBJ2-7; maybe TRBD1 (6 bases). Germline lookup yields CDR1 KGHSH and CDR2 LQKENI. This CDR3 is built from 13 residues. V lost 5 bases, J lost 6 bases, and 14 bases lay in between.

The gene calls are TRBV5-4 and TRBJ2-1; 14 positions match TRBD2. The CDR3 covers 15 residues. With 0 bases clipped from V and 14 bases from J, the junction kept 7 bases outside the gene matches. Germline values: CDR1 SGHNT, CDR2 YYREEE (reference sequence). In DNA form, the CDR3 reads TGTGCCAGCAGCTTGGCAGGACTAGCGGGGGGCCGTAAGTTCTTC. This sequence encodes CASSLAGLAGGRKFF.

This chain links TRBV5-4 with TRBJ2-3; D possibly corresponds to TRBD2 (5 bases). Germline assignment: CDR1 SGHNT and CDR2 YYREEE (reference sequence). The CDR3 has 13 amino acids. V was pared by 1 base and J by 4 bases, with 7 bases between. The CDR3 loop is CASSLFGADTQYF. The CDR3 region has the DNA TGTGCCAGCAGCTTGTTCGGGGCAGATACGCAGTATTTT.

This rearrangement joins TRBV3-1 (or the pseudogene TRBV3-2) to TRBJ2-7, with a tentative D call TRBD1 (5 bases). V lost 0 bases to trimming and J lost 3 bases, with 9 bases between them. Germline V lookup: CDR1 LGHDT, CDR2 YNNKEL (reference sequence). CDR3 length: 14 residues. The CDR3, as DNA: TGTGCCAGCAGCCAAGATAGGGGCCGCTACGAGCAGTACTTC. The encoded protein is CASSQDRGRYEQYF.

This chain connects TRBV19 to TRBJ1-5, with TRBD1 matching 7 bases. This CDR3 has 15 amino acids. Germline trimming cut 5 bases from V and 5 bases from J; bases unmatched to any gene: 9. The germline CDR1 and CDR2 sequences are LNHDA and SQIVND (reference sequence). The CDR3 is CASSPRDSSYQPQHF. CDR3 coding DNA: TGTGCCAGTAGTCCCCGGGACAGTTCTTATCAGCCCCAGCATTTT.

This chain connects TRBV18 to TRBJ1-3; 8 bases agree with TRBD1. The CDR3 contains 15 residues. Germline-derived CDR1 and CDR2 are KGHSH and LQKENI. V dropped 4 bases and J dropped 2; count of bases not matched to a gene: 4. The CDR3 loop is CASSLDRGAGNTIYF. The CDR3, as DNA: TGTGCCAGCTCACTTGACAGGGGCGCTGGAAACACCATATATTTT.

CDR3 region: CASSPGQGAGYTF. CDR3 DNA: TGCGCCAGCAGCCCGGGACAGGGGGCGGGCTACACCTTC. The chain uses TRBV5-1 and TRBJ1-2; 12 bases fit TRBD1. Trimming removed 4 bases from V and 8 bases from J; junction bases left unmatched: 3. The CDR3 spans 13 residues. CDR1 is SGHRS and CDR2 is YFSETQ in the germline V gene.